The 23 T cell receptor beta chains below were found in one sample sequenced in a study of blood T cell repertoires in COVID-19. TCRdb's copy holds only in-frame clones and misses some; the assay was immunoSEQ multiplex PCR. This sample has about 220,000 clones, with about 80% found just once. Sample: peripheral blood. Source of these receptors: a woman aged 55-70 years with acute or convalescent COVID-19.

The gene calls are TRBV2 and TRBJ1-2; D is perhaps TRBD1 (6 bases). The germline V and J ends were trimmed by 7 bases and 7 bases, with 19 bases remaining between them. The length of the CDR3 is 14 residues. CDR1 and CDR2 from the germline V gene are SNHLY and FYNNEI. CDR3: CASNKQGPVPGYTF. CDR3 coding DNA: TGTGCCAGCAACAAACAGGGACCGGTCCCTGGCTACACCTTC.

The chain joins TRBV3-1 (or the pseudogene TRBV3-2) to TRBJ2-3, with TRBD1 matching 8 bases. V shed 3 bases, J shed 2 bases, and the junction held 7 bases outside the gene matches. The CDR3 is made up of 16 amino acids. Germline assignment: CDR1 LGHDT and CDR2 YNNKEL (reference sequence). CDR3 sequence: CASSHPQGDFTDTQYF. CDR3 nucleotides: TGTGCCAGCAGCCATCCACAGGGGGACTTCACAGATACGCAGTATTTT.

This clone came up a few times. The genes are TRBV24-1 and TRBJ1-5; possible D gene TRBD1, 6 bases. The V end was cut by 10 bases, the J end by 2 bases, with 17 bases between. The CDR3 totals 15 residues. Germline values: CDR1 KGHDR, CDR2 SFDVKD. The CDR3 protein is CATSGGADGNQPQHF. CDR3 bases: TGTGCCACTTCGGGGGGGGCAGACGGCAATCAGCCCCAGCATTTT.

This chain connects TRBV15 to TRBJ1-2, with 8 bases aligning to TRBD1. Losses at the gene ends were 5 bases for V and 5 bases for J; bases not matched to a gene: 16. The CDR3 has 17 amino acids. Germline V gene lookup returns CDR1 LNHNV and CDR2 YYDKDF (reference sequence). The CDR3 coding sequence is TGTGCCACCAGCCGAGGACAGGGCCCGGAAGGTGGTTATGGCTACACCTTC. Translation: CATSRGQGPEGGYGYTF. Combining the CDR3 with reference TRBV15 and TRBJ1-2 gives the whole variable domain DAMVIQNPRYQVTQFGKPVTLSCSQTLNHNVMYWYQQKSSQAPKLLFHYYDKDFNNEADTPDNFQSRRPNTSFCFLDIRSPGLGDTAMYLCATSRGQGPEGGYGYTFGSGTRLTVV.

The chain recombines TRBV6-5 with TRBJ1-2; D remains unclear. Germline V gene sequence: CDR1 MNHEY, CDR2 SVGAGI. CDR3 length: 12 amino acids. Trimming stripped 6 bases from V and 8 bases from J, with 13 bases between. CDR3 loop: CASSRPSHGYTF. The CDR3 DNA reads as TGTGCCAGCAGCAGGCCATCACACGGCTACACCTTC.

The chain carries TRBV21-1 and TRBJ1-1; the table's TRBD1 call for D was not verified on the DNA. TRBV21-1 is a recognized pseudogene. The CDR3 is made up of 16 amino acids. The CDR3 DNA is TGTGCCAGCAGCAAATCGAGGGACAGGGGGCCAACTGAAGCTTTCTTT. Its translation is CASSKSRDRGPTEAFF.

The V gene is TRBV4-1, the J gene TRBJ2-7; D is undetermined. The length of the CDR3 is 15 residues. Looked up from germline, CDR1 is MGHRA and CDR2 is YSYEKL. V lost 0 bases and J lost 0, with 9 bases in between. The CDR3 DNA is TGCGCCAGCAGCCAAGATTCGGCTAGCTCCTACGAGCAGTACTTC. As protein: CASSQDSASSYEQYF.

J is TRBJ2-7 and V is TRBV27, with 7 bases that match TRBD1. The CDR3 is 17 amino acids. Germline V gene sequence: CDR1 MNHEY, CDR2 SMNVEV (reference sequence). Trimming cost V 2 bases and J 4 bases; bases outside gene matches: 14. CDR3 residues: CASSLHPRQARGYEQYF. CDR3 nucleotide sequence: TGTGCCAGCAGTTTACATCCCCGACAGGCCAGGGGGTACGAGCAGTACTTC.

The V call is TRBV3-1 (or the pseudogene TRBV3-2), the J call TRBJ1-2; possibly TRBD1 for D (5 bases). Germline V gene sequence: CDR1 LGHDT, CDR2 YNNKEL (reference sequence). The ends were cut back, 1 base at V and 8 bases at J, with 20 bases in the middle. The length of the CDR3 is 16 residues. This CDR3 is CASSQVAGWRIRGYTF. CDR3 nucleotides: TGTGCCAGCAGCCAAGTTGCAGGGTGGAGAATTAGAGGCTACACCTTC.

This chain uses TRBV2 with TRBJ1-5; 11 bases map to TRBD1. Germline CDR1 and CDR2: SNHLY and FYNNEI. CDR3 length equals 15 residues. With V trimmed by 6 bases and J by 2 bases, 3 bases remained unmatched. DNA of the CDR3: TGTGCCAGCAGCCCGGGACAGGGGGGCAATCAGCCCCAGCATTTT. Translating it yields CASSPGQGGNQPQHF.

V gene TRBV6-5 combines with J gene TRBJ1-1; no clear D gene. Trimming removed 7 bases from V and 11 bases from J, with 20 bases in between. Germline V gene data show CDR1 as MNHEY and CDR2 as SVGAGI. There are 13 residues in the CDR3. The CDR3 DNA is TGTGCCAGCACCAAAGCCGAGGGCGGGTGGGCTTTCTTT. Translating gives CASTKAEGGWAFF.

The chain joins TRBV6-5 to TRBJ1-2; no definite D call. From germline, CDR1 is MNHEY and CDR2 SVGAGI. Trimming stripped 6 bases from V and 4 bases from J, with 15 bases between. The CDR3 contains 14 residues. For the CDR3, the DNA is TGTGCCAGCAGGGAGTGGCGGCCTCCCTATGGCTACACCTTC. Translating it yields CASREWRPPYGYTF.

As regards this clone: The identical CDR3 is also encoded by other nucleotide sequences in the sample. The chain carries TRBV4-2 and TRBJ1-1, with TRBD1 matching 9 bases. This CDR3 contains 12 residues. Germline V CDR1 and CDR2: LGHNA, YNFKEQ. The ends lost 3 bases at V and 8 bases at J; junction bases unmatched: 1. The CDR3 DNA follows: TGTGCCAGCAGCCAGGGACAGGGAGAAGCTTTCTTT. Amino acids: CASSQGQGEAFF.

This chain joins TRBV6-5 and TRBJ1-1; D unresolved. The germline V gene encodes CDR1 MNHEY and CDR2 SVGAGI. The V and J ends lost 4 bases and 7 bases respectively, with 13 bases between them. CDR3 size: 13 residues. CDR3 in amino acids: CASSSAERSEAFF. The CDR3 coding sequence is TGTGCCAGCAGTTCTGCGGAGAGGAGTGAAGCTTTCTTT.

This rearrangement joins TRBV7-2 to TRBJ2-2; D is possibly TRBD2 (5 bases). Deletions cut 4 bases from V and 6 bases from J, with 9 bases between. CDR3 length equals 13 residues. In germline, CDR1 is SGHTA, CDR2 FQGNSA. Here the CDR3 reads CASSSYGAGELFF. The DNA of the CDR3 is TGTGCCAGCAGCTCATACGGGGCCGGGGAGCTGTTTTTT. Based on the CDR3 plus reference TRBV7-2 and TRBJ2-2, the full variable domain is GAGVSQSPSNKVTEKGKDVELRCDPISGHTALYWYRQSLGQGLEFLIYFQGNSAPDKSGLPSDRFSAERTGGSVSTLTIQRTQQEDSAVYLCASSSYGAGELFFGEGSRLTVL.

This clone was counted only a few times. The J gene is TRBJ1-1, the V gene TRBV13; weak D call: TRBD1 (5 bases). Germline CDR1 is PRHDT and CDR2 is FYEKMQ (reference sequence). CDR3 length equals 14 residues. Trimming shortened V by 7 bases and J by 6 bases, and 18 bases separated the two germline ends. The CDR3, as DNA: TGTGCCAGCAACCCCCCGGCCTGGGGCCCTGAAGCTTTCTTT. This translates into CASNPPAWGPEAFF.

V gene TRBV27 combines with J gene TRBJ2-5, with 7 bases lining up with TRBD2. CDR1 and CDR2 from the germline V gene are MNHEY and SMNVEV (reference sequence). The junction had 10 bases not matched to a gene; V was cut back by 4 bases and J by 8 bases. CDR3 length equals 14 residues. For the CDR3, the DNA is TGTGCCAGCAGTTCCTTGTCGGCGGGGGAAACCCAGTACTTC. Residues: CASSSLSAGETQYF.

V and J are TRBV11-2 and TRBJ2-1; 13 bases agree with TRBD2. The germline V gene encodes CDR1 SGHAT and CDR2 FQNNGV. The CDR3 has 16 residues. After removal of 5 bases from V and 7 bases from J, the junction contained 8 bases not matched to a gene. The CDR3 DNA reads TGTGCCAGCAGCCGATGGACTAGCGGGGGACTGAATGAGCAGTTCTTC. It yields the protein CASSRWTSGGLNEQFF.

The chain is built from TRBV18 and TRBJ2-5; 11 bases agree with TRBD2. From germline, CDR1 is KGHSH and CDR2 LQKENI. Germline trimming cut 1 base from V and 2 bases from J; bases unmatched to any gene: 0. The CDR3 extends over 15 amino acids. CDR3 in DNA: TGTGCCAGCTCACCACTAGCGGGGGGGCAAGAGACCCAGTACTTC. The encoded protein is CASSPLAGGQETQYF.

The CDR3 DNA is TGTGCCAGCAGCGTACAGTCTCAAGAGACCCAGTACTTC. It specifies CASSVQSQETQYF. This chain uses TRBV9 with TRBJ2-5, with D uncertain. V was clipped by 1 base and J by 2 bases, with 6 bases between them. The CDR3 extends over 13 amino acids. In germline, CDR1 is SGDLS, CDR2 YYNGEE.

The chain is built from TRBV18 and TRBJ2-1, with TRBD1 matching over 8 bases. V was pared by 5 bases and J by 9 bases, with 3 bases of the junction left unmatched. The CDR3 consists of 12 residues. The germline CDR1 and CDR2 sequences are KGHSH and LQKENI. DNA of the CDR3: TGTGCCAGCTCAGGACAGGGTAGTGAGCAGTTCTTC. Its translation: CASSGQGSEQFF.

J is TRBJ1-1 and V is TRBV18; the D gene is possibly TRBD1 (5 bases). The CDR3 spans 13 residues. Germline lookup yields CDR1 KGHSH and CDR2 LQKENI. V was shortened by 3 bases and J by 7 bases, with 12 bases between the two germline ends. The CDR3 bases are TGTGCCAGCTCACCCCGCAGGGAGGGTGAAGCTTTCTTT. Its translation: CASSPRREGEAFF.

The V call is TRBV13, the J call TRBJ2-2; 15 bases are shared with TRBD2. Losses at the gene ends were 4 bases for V and 1 base for J; bases not matched to a gene: 10. This CDR3 spans 20 amino acids. The V gene's germline CDR1 is PRHDT and CDR2 FYEKMQ (reference sequence). DNA of the CDR3: TGTGCCAGCAGCTCAAAGGGACTAGCGGGGGGCCCGGAGAACACCGGGGAGCTGTTTTTT. It specifies CASSSKGLAGGPENTGELFF.